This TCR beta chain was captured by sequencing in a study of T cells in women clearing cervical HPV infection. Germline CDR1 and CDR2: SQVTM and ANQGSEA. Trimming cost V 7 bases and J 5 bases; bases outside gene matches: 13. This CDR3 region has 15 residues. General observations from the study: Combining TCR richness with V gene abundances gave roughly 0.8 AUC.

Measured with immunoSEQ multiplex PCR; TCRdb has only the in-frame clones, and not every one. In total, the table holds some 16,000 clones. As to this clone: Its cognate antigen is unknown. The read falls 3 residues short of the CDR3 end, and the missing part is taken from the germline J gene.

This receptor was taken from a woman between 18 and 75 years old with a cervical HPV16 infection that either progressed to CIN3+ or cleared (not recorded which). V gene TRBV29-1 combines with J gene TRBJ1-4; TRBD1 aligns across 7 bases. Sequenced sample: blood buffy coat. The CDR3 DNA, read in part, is TGCAGCGCCTTGGGTAACAGGGGACAAAATGAAAAA. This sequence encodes CSALGNRGQNEK. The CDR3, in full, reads CSALGNRGQNEKLFF.